Listed below are T cell receptor beta chains from one sample, sequenced in a study of regulatory T cells in long-lasting Graves disease. One entry per CDR3 protein, called by TCRdb with MiXCR from the multiplex PCR reads. Here the sample spans under 500,000 distinct CDR3 sequences, more than 20% being singletons. The starting material was peripheral blood mononuclear cells (PBMCs), obtained when the disease was refractory, from a patient treated with antithyroid drugs. These receptors originate from a female donor with Graves disease. Both conserved end residues are part of each CDR3. The order of the fields is CDR3 length, V gene, J gene, clone size, D gene, CDR3 DNA, CDR3 protein. The D gene is left open where the match is weak. Expanded clones get a size class; other rows say once, few or many, or leave the size out.

15	TRBV7-8	TRBJ2-2	many	TRBD2	TGTGCCAGCAGCCTCAGCGGGAGGGCCGCCGGGGAGCTGTTTTTT	CASSLSGRAAGELFF
13	TRBV7-3	TRBJ2-5	few	.	TGTGCCAGCAGCTCGGACGGGGGAGAGACCCAGTACTTC	CASSSDGGETQYF
15	TRBV6-2/TRBV6-3	TRBJ1-2	many	TRBD1	TGTGCCAGCAGTTCCACTCCGGGACAGGGCGATGGCTACACCTTC	CASSSTPGQGDGYTF
14	TRBV25-1	TRBJ1-1	.	.	TGTGCCAGCAGTGAACAGGGTAGTGACACTGAAGCTTTCTTT	CASSEQGSDTEAFF
16	TRBV11-2	TRBJ1-4	many	.	TGTGCCAGAAAAGACCGAACGGGTGCAGCTAATGAAAAACTGTTTTTT	CARKDRTGAANEKLFF
16	TRBV3-1	TRBJ2-2	.	.	TGTGCCAGCAGCCGCCTGACTGGGGGTGGGGCCGGGGAGCTGTTTTTT	CASSRLTGGGAGELFF
14	TRBV29-1	TRBJ1-1	.	.	TGCAGCGTCTCCGGGCCTCGGGGGAACACTGAAGCTTTCTTT	CSVSGPRGNTEAFF
15	TRBV5-1	TRBJ1-4	.	.	TGCGCCAGCAGCTTGGTGGGGACCCCGGAGGAAAAACTGTTTTTT	CASSLVGTPEEKLFF
15	TRBV28	TRBJ1-6	.	.	TGTGCCAGCAGTACCGGGACACGAGATAATTCACCCCTCCACTTT	CASSTGTRDNSPLHF
15	TRBV5-4	TRBJ2-5	few	TRBD2	TGTGCCAGCAGCCAGACTAGCACTCTACAAGAGACCCAGTACTTC	CASSQTSTLQETQYF
14	TRBV7-4	TRBJ2-5	.	.	TGTGCCAGCAGCTCCCCGTGGGGGGTTGAGACCCAGTACTTC	CASSSPWGVETQYF
13	TRBV20-1	TRBJ1-2	many	TRBD1	TGCAGTGCTACCCGGACAGGGCTGGGCGGCTACACCTTC	CSATRTGLGGYTF
14	TRBV6-2/TRBV6-3	TRBJ1-2	few	.	TGTGCCAGCAGTTACAAGGGGGAGAGGAGATGCTACACCTTC	CASSYKGERRCYTF
14	TRBV27	TRBJ2-7	.	.	TGTGCCAGCAGTTATCAGGGCTACCCGAACGAGCAGTACTTC	CASSYQGYPNEQYF
14	TRBV15	TRBJ2-7	.	TRBD1	TGTGCCACCAGCAGAACAGGGGGAGGCTACGAGCAGTACTTC	CATSRTGGGYEQYF
12	TRBV20-1	TRBJ2-7	many	.	TGCAGTGCTGGAGAGATCACCTACGAGCAGTACTTC	CSAGEITYEQYF
15	TRBV12-3/TRBV12-4	TRBJ1-3	few	.	TGTGCCAGCAGTACTGCAGGGGCGGCAGGAAACACCATATATTTT	CASSTAGAAGNTIYF
14	TRBV6-1	TRBJ2-5	many	.	TGTGCCAGCAGGACCTACGGGGTCCGAGAGACCCAGTACTTC	CASRTYGVRETQYF
15	TRBV27	TRBJ2-7	many	TRBD1	TGTGCCAGCAGTTTTGCAGGGGGCGCCATCTCCGAGCAGTACTTC	CASSFAGGAISEQYF
14	TRBV28	TRBJ2-7	.	.	TGTGCCAGCAGCCTGGGAGGCGAGCCTTACGAGCAGTACTTC	CASSLGGEPYEQYF
15	TRBV6-1	TRBJ1-5	.	TRBD1	TGTGCCAGCAGTAGAGAACAGGGGGGCAATCAGCCCCAGCATTTT	CASSREQGGNQPQHF
14	TRBV5-1	TRBJ2-7	once	.	TGCGCCAGCAGCCCCTCGGGGCAGGCCTACGAGCAGTACTTC	CASSPSGQAYEQYF
12	TRBV30	TRBJ1-4	many	.	TGTGCCTGGAGTGGACGGAATGAAAAACTGTTTTTT	CAWSGRNEKLFF
18	TRBV5-4	TRBJ2-3	.	TRBD2	TGTGCCAGCAGCTTATCCTGGGGCGGGAGGGCTCCCACAGATACGCAGTATTTT	CASSLSWGGRAPTDTQYF
15	TRBV28	TRBJ2-6	.	.	TGTGCCAGCAGTTTAAAGGGTTCTGGGGCCAACGTCCTGACTTTC	CASSLKGSGANVLTF
14	TRBV6-1	TRBJ2-7	many	.	TGTGCCAGCAGCCACGGATGGCCGGTCTACGAGCAGTACTTC	CASSHGWPVYEQYF
13	TRBV12-3/TRBV12-4	TRBJ1-1	many	.	TGTGCCAGCAGTTTAGATTGGCGCGATGAAGCTTTCTTT	CASSLDWRDEAFF
16	TRBV5-8	TRBJ2-5	many	TRBD2	TGTGCCAGCAGCCAAGGCCTAGCGGGAGACGGGGAGACCCAGTACTTC	CASSQGLAGDGETQYF
13	TRBV9	TRBJ1-2	.	.	TGTGCCAGCAGCGTAGATGATAACTATGGCTACACCTTC	CASSVDDNYGYTF
15	TRBV20-1	TRBJ2-1	.	TRBD2	TGCAGTGCTAAAGTTTTAGCGGGAGCCTACAATGAGCAGTTCTTC	CSAKVLAGAYNEQFF
14	TRBV20-1	TRBJ1-4	few	.	TGCAGTGCGGTTAGACAATCAACTAATGAAAAACTGTTTTTT	CSAVRQSTNEKLFF
12	TRBV27	TRBJ1-1	many	TRBD1	TGTGCCAGCAGTTCAAGACAGGGTGAAGCTTTCTTT	CASSSRQGEAFF
16	TRBV20-1	TRBJ2-2	few	.	TGCAGTGCTAGAGATCGTGGGCGGGAAAGCACCGGGGAGCTGTTTTTT	CSARDRGRESTGELFF
14	TRBV29-1	TRBJ2-7	.	TRBD1	TGCAGCGTAGGACAGGCCTTAGGCCGCGGGGAGCAGTACTTC	CSVGQALGRGEQYF
12	TRBV2	TRBJ2-2	many	.	TGTGCCAGCATTTTAGAGGCCAGGGAGCTGTTTTTT	CASILEARELFF
16	TRBV4-1	TRBJ2-7	.	TRBD2	TGCGCCAGCAGCCAAGAAAGCGGGGATAAATCCTACGAGCAGTACTTC	CASSQESGDKSYEQYF
16	TRBV11-2	TRBJ2-3	few	TRBD2	TGTGCCAGCAGCCCCGGGACTAGCGCTAGCACAGATACGCAGTATTTT	CASSPGTSASTDTQYF
14	TRBV27	TRBJ1-6	.	.	TGTGCCAGCAGTCTCTACAGGGTAAATTCACCCCTCCACTTT	CASSLYRVNSPLHF
13	TRBV29-1	TRBJ2-7	few	TRBD2	TGCAGCGTTGGCCCTAGCGGGAGTGGTGAGCAGTACTTC	CSVGPSGSGEQYF
16	TRBV28	TRBJ1-2	.	TRBD1	TGTGCCAGCAGTTTATTGGGGGACAGACGAGCCTATGGCTACACCTTC	CASSLLGDRRAYGYTF
15	TRBV6-9	TRBJ2-7	few	TRBD2	TGTGCCAGCAGTTACGATAGCGGGAGGATCTACGAGCAGTACTTC	CASSYDSGRIYEQYF
14	TRBV2	TRBJ2-7	many	.	TGTGCCAGCAGTGCTCAGGCCAGCTCCTACGAGCAGTACTTC	CASSAQASSYEQYF
13	TRBV19	TRBJ1-1	few	.	TGTGCCAGTAGTATCTCCCCGAATAATGAAGCTTTCTTT	CASSISPNNEAFF
16	TRBV6-2/TRBV6-3	TRBJ2-5	.	.	TGTGCCAGCAGTTACTCCTTTCGGGGGTACCAAGAGACCCAGTACTTC	CASSYSFRGYQETQYF
16	TRBV19	TRBJ1-1	many	.	TGTGCCAGTAGTATTAGGGGGGTAGCTGTGAACACTGAAGCTTTCTTT	CASSIRGVAVNTEAFF
14	TRBV12-3/TRBV12-4	TRBJ1-5	many	TRBD1	TGTGCCAGCAGTTTTTCCCAGGGGGATCAGCCCCAGCATTTT	CASSFSQGDQPQHF
17	TRBV6-1	TRBJ1-5	.	TRBD1	TGTGCCAGCAGTGAACCTTGGGGACAGGGGGCAAGTCAGCCCCAGCATTTT	CASSEPWGQGASQPQHF
18	TRBV7-6	TRBJ2-2	many	TRBD2	TGTGCCAGCAGCTTCCCCGGGACTAGCGGGAGACTCACCGGGGAGCTGTTTTTT	CASSFPGTSGRLTGELFF
15	TRBV28	TRBJ2-7	many	.	TGTGCCAGCAGGTCCCCCGGCCTGAGGGGGTACGAGCAGTACTTC	CASRSPGLRGYEQYF
14	TRBV7-2	TRBJ2-7	many	TRBD1	TGTGCCAGCAGCTCAAGGACAGGGAGCTACGAGCAGTACTTC	CASSSRTGSYEQYF
13	TRBV5-4	TRBJ2-2	few	.	TGTGCCAGCAGCCGTGCGACGGCCGGGGAGCTGTTTTTT	CASSRATAGELFF
13	TRBV7-3	TRBJ2-7	many	TRBD2	TGTGCCAGCAGTAGCGGGGCTGGCTACGAGCAGTACTTC	CASSSGAGYEQYF
15	TRBV27	TRBJ2-1	.	.	TGTGCCAGCAGTTTAGAGATGAGCTCCTACAATGAGCAGTTCTTC	CASSLEMSSYNEQFF
16	TRBV7-9	TRBJ2-2	.	.	TGTGCCAGCTTTCTGTCCGGGGTAGCGAACACCGGGGAGCTGTTTTTT	CASFLSGVANTGELFF
14	TRBV6-9	TRBJ2-2	.	.	TGTGCCAGCAGTTACGAGGGGGGAAAGGGGGAGCTGTTTTTT	CASSYEGGKGELFF
14	TRBV19	TRBJ2-7	few	.	TGTGCCAGTAGCATCGGCGGCACCGCCTACGAGCAGTACTTC	CASSIGGTAYEQYF
11	TRBV28	TRBJ1-5	many	.	TGTGCCAGCAACGGCGTGCAGCCCCAGCATTTT	CASNGVQPQHF
14	TRBV10-3	TRBJ1-1	many	.	TGTGCCATCAGTGAGTCGGCGAGGGCTGCTGAAGCTTTCTTT	CAISESARAAEAFF
14	TRBV28	TRBJ1-4	.	TRBD1	TGTGCCAGCAGTCGACAGGGTGGATATGAAAAACTGTTTTTT	CASSRQGGYEKLFF